The 25 T cell receptor beta chains in this list originate from one sample, sequenced in a study of blood T cell repertoires in COVID-19. The table came from immunoSEQ multiplex PCR; TCRdb's copy has only in-frame clones and leaves some out. This table has over 150,000 clones, almost 80% appearing once. Source material: peripheral blood. These receptors all stem from a woman in her 70s with acute or convalescent COVID-19.

This clone has a handful of counts. The J gene is TRBJ2-1, the V gene TRBV10-3, with TRBD2 matching over 7 bases. CDR1 ENHRY and CDR2 SYGVKD come from the germline V gene. The V and J ends lost 7 bases and 7 bases, in that order; junction bases with no gene match: 7. The CDR3 loop spans 13 amino acids. CDR3 loop: CAINAGVGNEQFF. The CDR3 nucleotides are TGTGCCATCAATGCGGGAGTGGGAAATGAGCAGTTCTTC.

This chain connects TRBV3-1 (or the pseudogene TRBV3-2) to TRBJ1-1; 9 bases agree with TRBD1. The CDR3 length is 16 residues. The V gene end was trimmed by 4 bases and the J gene end by 0 bases; junction bases not matched to a gene: 6. In germline, CDR1 is LGHDT, CDR2 YNNKEL (reference sequence). The CDR3 sequence is CASSPTGGLMNTEAFF. The CDR3 nucleotides are TGTGCCAGCAGCCCCACAGGGGGCCTCATGAACACTGAAGCTTTCTTT.

This chain connects TRBV19 to TRBJ1-2, with a possible D match to TRBD1 (6 bases). The CDR3 covers 15 residues. V shed 3 bases and J shed 4 bases, with 15 bases lying between them. Germline V gene lookup returns CDR1 LNHDA and CDR2 SQIVND (reference sequence). This CDR3 reads CASSISTGTTYGYTF. Written as DNA, the CDR3 is TGTGCCAGTAGTATTAGTACAGGGACTACCTATGGCTACACCTTC.

The chain couples TRBV4-1 to TRBJ2-1; 13 positions match TRBD2. The CDR3 sequence is 20 residues long. The V and J ends lost 0 bases and 9 bases, in that order; junction bases with no gene match: 17. CDR1 MGHRA and CDR2 YSYEKL come from the germline V gene. In DNA, the CDR3 is TGCGCCAGCAGCCAAGATTCAGGATTCCTTGTGGGGACTAGCGGGATTGAGCAGTTCTTC. Its translation is CASSQDSGFLVGTSGIEQFF.

The chain has TRBV19 and TRBJ1-2, with a tentative D call TRBD1 (5 bases). The CDR3 spans 18 residues. Trimming stripped 4 bases from V and 5 bases from J, with 26 bases between. The V gene's germline CDR1 is LNHDA and CDR2 SQIVND (reference sequence). CDR3 residues: CASSSWGIKTDGGYGYTF. In nucleotides, the CDR3 is TGTGCCAGTAGTAGCTGGGGGATAAAGACGGACGGAGGGTATGGCTACACCTTC.

The V gene is TRBV9, the J gene TRBJ1-2, with TRBD1 identical over 10 bases. V lost 4 bases, J lost 7 bases, and 10 bases stayed unmatched. CDR1 and CDR2 (germline): SGDLS, YYNGEE. This CDR3 comprises 15 residues. CDR3 loop: CASSPRQGALGGYTF. The CDR3 region has the DNA TGTGCCAGCAGCCCAAGACAGGGGGCCTTGGGTGGCTACACCTTC.

The J gene is TRBJ2-2, the V gene TRBV5-1; perhaps TRBD2 as D (7 bases). Germline CDR1 SGHRS, CDR2 YFSETQ. The CDR3 covers 15 residues. V was shortened by 9 bases and J by 5 bases, with 20 bases between the two germline ends. In DNA, the CDR3 is TGCGCCACCTCTAGGGGGGGCACGAGTACCGGGGAGCTGTTTTTT. Amino acids: CATSRGGTSTGELFF.

The chain employs TRBV15 and TRBJ1-5; TRBD1 matches 7 bases. The CDR3 has 16 amino acids. With 2 bases clipped from V and 0 bases from J, the junction kept 4 bases outside the gene matches. The germline CDR1 and CDR2 sequences are LNHNV and YYDKDF (reference sequence). CDR3 nucleotide sequence: TGTGCCACCAGCAGACGTTACAGGGGTAGCAATCAGCCCCAGCATTTT. Amino acids: CATSRRYRGSNQPQHF.

The V and J genes are TRBV2 and TRBJ1-5, with 11 bases lining up with TRBD1. Germline V CDR1 and CDR2: SNHLY, FYNNEI. Unmatched junction bases numbered 14, after V lost 5 bases and J lost 5 bases. This CDR3 region has 18 residues. The CDR3 here is CASSPGQGASLGYQPQHF. In DNA, the CDR3 is TGTGCCAGCAGTCCCGGACAGGGGGCCTCCCTTGGCTATCAGCCCCAGCATTTT.

The chain uses TRBV3-1 (or the pseudogene TRBV3-2) and TRBJ1-2; D unclear. The germline V and J ends were trimmed by 0 bases and 8 bases, with 10 bases remaining between them. The CDR3 spans 13 residues. Germline V gene sequence: CDR1 LGHDT, CDR2 YNNKEL (reference sequence). CDR3 region: CASSQERSEGYTF. CDR3 sequence (DNA): TGTGCCAGCAGCCAAGAAAGATCGGAGGGCTACACCTTC.

Written as DNA, the CDR3 is TGTGCCTGGAGTCGGCGGCAGAACACCGGGGAGCTGTTTTTT. Its translation is CAWSRRQNTGELFF. V gene TRBV30 combines with J gene TRBJ2-2; D is unresolved. This CDR3 is 14 amino acids long. Germline V gene lookup returns CDR1 GTSNPN and CDR2 SVGIG (reference sequence). V lost 2 bases, J lost 1 base, and 8 bases lay in between.

The chain couples TRBV29-1 to TRBJ2-1, with D perhaps TRBD1 (6 bases). V was cut by 5 bases and J by 2 bases, with 22 bases left in between. CDR3 length: 17 amino acids. CDR1 SQVTM and CDR2 ANQGSEA come from the germline V gene. DNA for the CDR3: TGCAGCGTTTACCGACTTGGAGACAGGCTCACCTACAATGAGCAGTTCTTC. As protein: CSVYRLGDRLTYNEQFF.

V and J are TRBV30 and TRBJ2-3; TRBD1 aligns across 7 bases. Germline trimming cut 4 bases from V and 3 bases from J; bases unmatched to any gene: 7. The CDR3 loop spans 14 amino acids. CDR1 is GTSNPN, CDR2 SVGIG, per germline (reference sequence). The CDR3 sequence: CAWTQGGETDTQYF. The CDR3 nucleotides are TGTGCCTGGACCCAAGGGGGCGAAACAGATACGCAGTATTTT.

CDR3 DNA sequence: TGCGCCAGCAGTGATGGCGGTCACGGTACGCAGTATTTT. Amino acid sequence: CASSDGGHGTQYF. The chain uses TRBV10-2 and TRBJ2-3, with D uncertain. CDR1 is WSHSY, CDR2 SAAADI, per germline. This CDR3 comprises 13 residues. V dropped 3 bases and J dropped 8 bases, with 12 bases sitting between them.

The chain links TRBV28 to TRBJ1-6; tentative D call: TRBD1 (6 bases). Deletions cut 6 bases from V and 7 bases from J, with 10 bases between. From germline, CDR1 is MDHEN and CDR2 SYDVKM. The length of the CDR3 is 13 residues. The DNA of the CDR3 is TGTGCCAGCAGACGGACAGAAAATTCACCCCTCCACTTT. Translation: CASRRTENSPLHF.

The chain joins TRBV7-7 to TRBJ2-2, with D possibly TRBD1 on 6 matching bases. Germline V CDR1 and CDR2: SSHAT, FNYEAQ (reference sequence). V was cut by 5 bases and J by 4 bases, with 17 bases left in between. The CDR3 has 16 residues. The CDR3, as DNA: TGTGCCAGCAGCCTATCCATACAGGGCGGCACCGGGGAGCTGTTTTTT. It codes for CASSLSIQGGTGELFF.

This clone appeared a few times. V and J are TRBV3-1 (or the pseudogene TRBV3-2) and TRBJ1-3, with 8 bases that match TRBD1. The CDR3 is made up of 16 amino acids. J gave up 0 bases and V 6 bases, and 7 bases lay outside the gene matches. Per germline, CDR1 LGHDT and CDR2 YNNKEL (reference sequence). CDR3 bases: TGTGCCAGCAGGGAGACAGGGGCTCTCTCTGGAAACACCATATATTTT. Translation: CASRETGALSGNTIYF.

The rearrangement links TRBV29-1 to TRBJ2-1; the match to TRBD1 covers 10 bases. The CDR3 is 15 residues long. Per germline, CDR1 SQVTM and CDR2 ANQGSEA. V was pared by 2 bases and J by 5 bases, with 6 bases of the junction left unmatched. The CDR3 bases are TGCAGCGTTGAACCGGGACAGGGGTGGGACAATGAGCAGTTCTTC. This gives the protein CSVEPGQGWDNEQFF.

This clone came up once. The chain employs TRBV19 and TRBJ2-1; 15 bases match TRBD2. The CDR3 contains 18 residues. After removal of 6 bases from V and 3 bases from J, the junction contained 9 bases not matched to a gene. CDR1 is LNHDA, CDR2 SQIVND, per germline (reference sequence). The CDR3 nucleotides read TGTGCCAGTAGCCCGGGACTAGCGGGAGGAGGCGACTACAATGAGCAGTTCTTC. Protein: CASSPGLAGGGDYNEQFF.

This clone showed up just a few times. The rearrangement joins TRBV2 to TRBJ1-2; D is perhaps TRBD1 (6 bases). Germline lookup yields CDR1 SNHLY and CDR2 FYNNEI. The CDR3 loop spans 13 amino acids. V dropped 6 bases and J dropped 2 bases, with 10 bases sitting between them. CDR3 nucleotide sequence: TGTGCCAGCAGCGACGACAGGAACTATGGCTACACCTTC. It yields the protein CASSDDRNYGYTF.

The chain recombines TRBV6-1 with TRBJ2-7, with 7 bases identical to TRBD1. The CDR3 extends over 14 amino acids. Unmatched junction bases numbered 7, after V lost 2 bases and J lost 6 bases. Germline V gene data show CDR1 as MNHNS and CDR2 as SASEGT. The CDR3 DNA sequence: TGTGCCAGCAGTGAACCGGGACAGACCTTCGAGCAGTACTTC. Its translation: CASSEPGQTFEQYF.

CDR3 in amino acids: CASSLDRNTQYF. CDR3 nucleotide sequence: TGTGCCAGCAGCCTCGACAGAAACACGCAGTATTTT. The gene calls are TRBV2 and TRBJ2-3, with D possibly being TRBD1 (5 bases). The CDR3 sequence is 12 residues long. Germline CDR1 SNHLY, CDR2 FYNNEI. With 6 bases removed from V and 9 bases from J, the gap between germline ends came to 13 bases.

The CDR3 DNA is TGTGCCTGGAGGCCGACAGGAAACGGGGAGCTGTTTTTT. It specifies CAWRPTGNGELFF. The chain carries TRBV30 and TRBJ2-2; TRBD1 is a possible D gene (6 bases). Deletions cut 3 bases from V and 7 bases from J, with 12 bases between. In germline, CDR1 is GTSNPN, CDR2 SVGIG (reference sequence). The CDR3 totals 13 residues.

The chain joins TRBV4-2 to TRBJ1-1; 12 positions agree with TRBD1. The V gene end was trimmed by 4 bases and the J gene end by 4 bases; junction bases not matched to a gene: 7. Germline V gene data show CDR1 as LGHNA and CDR2 as YNFKEQ. This CDR3 spans 16 amino acids. The CDR3 region has the DNA TGTGCCAGCAGCCTCCGGGACAGGGGGCCCGGCACTGAAGCTTTCTTT. Translation: CASSLRDRGPGTEAFF.

This clone turned up a few times. The chain carries TRBV5-1 and TRBJ2-1; no reliable D call. In germline, CDR1 is SGHRS, CDR2 YFSETQ. The V gene lost 2 bases and the J gene lost 6 bases, with 12 bases spanning the gap. The CDR3 length is 14 residues. CDR3 in amino acids: CASSFQNPSNEQFF. The CDR3 DNA follows: TGCGCCAGCAGCTTCCAGAATCCATCCAATGAGCAGTTCTTC.